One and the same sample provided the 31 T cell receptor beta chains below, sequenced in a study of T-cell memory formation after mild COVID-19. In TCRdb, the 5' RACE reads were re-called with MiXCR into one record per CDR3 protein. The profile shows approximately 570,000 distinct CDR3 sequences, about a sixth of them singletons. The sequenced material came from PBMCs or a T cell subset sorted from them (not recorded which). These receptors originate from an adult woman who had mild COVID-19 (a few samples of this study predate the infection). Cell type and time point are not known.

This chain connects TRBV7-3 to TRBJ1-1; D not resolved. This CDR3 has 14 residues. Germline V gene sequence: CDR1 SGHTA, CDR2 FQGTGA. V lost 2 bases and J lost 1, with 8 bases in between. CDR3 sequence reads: CASSLSGENTEAFF. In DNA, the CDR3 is TGTGCCAGCAGCTTATCCGGTGAGAACACTGAAGCTTTCTTT. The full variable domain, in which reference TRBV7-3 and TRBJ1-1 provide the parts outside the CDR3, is GAGVSQTPSNKVTEKGKYVELRCDPISGHTALYWYRQSLGQGPEFLIYFQGTGAADDSGLPNDRFFAVRPEGSVSTLKIQRTERGDSAVYLCASSLSGENTEAFFGQGTRLTVV.

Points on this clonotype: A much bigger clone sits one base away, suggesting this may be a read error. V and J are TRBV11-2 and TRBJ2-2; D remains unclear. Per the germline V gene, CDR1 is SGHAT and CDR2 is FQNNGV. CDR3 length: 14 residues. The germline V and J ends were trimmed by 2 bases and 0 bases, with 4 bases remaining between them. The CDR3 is CASSLWANTGELFF. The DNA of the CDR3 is TGTGCCAGCAGCTTATGGGCGAACACCGGGGAGCTGTTTTTT.

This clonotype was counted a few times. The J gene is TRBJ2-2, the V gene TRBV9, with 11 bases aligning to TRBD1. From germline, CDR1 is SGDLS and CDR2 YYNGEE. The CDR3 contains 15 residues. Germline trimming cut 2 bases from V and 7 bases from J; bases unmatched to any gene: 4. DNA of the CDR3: TGTGCCAGCAGCGTCGGGGACAGGGGGAGCGGGGAGCTGTTTTTT. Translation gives CASSVGDRGSGELFF.

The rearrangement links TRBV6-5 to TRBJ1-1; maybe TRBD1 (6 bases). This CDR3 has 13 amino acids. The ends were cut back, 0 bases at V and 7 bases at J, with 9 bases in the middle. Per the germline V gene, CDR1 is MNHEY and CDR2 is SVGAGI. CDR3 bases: TGTGCCAGCAGTTACTCGGGGGCAGATGAAGCTTTCTTT. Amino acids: CASSYSGADEAFF.

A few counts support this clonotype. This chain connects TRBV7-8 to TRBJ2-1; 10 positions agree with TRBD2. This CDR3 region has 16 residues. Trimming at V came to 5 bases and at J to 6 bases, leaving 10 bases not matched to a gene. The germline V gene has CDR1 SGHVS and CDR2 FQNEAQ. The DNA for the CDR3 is TGTGCCAGCAGCCAAGACCTAGCGGGAGTAAGCAATGAGCAGTTCTTC. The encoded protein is CASSQDLAGVSNEQFF.

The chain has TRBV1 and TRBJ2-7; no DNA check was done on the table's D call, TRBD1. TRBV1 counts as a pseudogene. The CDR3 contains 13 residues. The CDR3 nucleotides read TGCACCAGCATTGGCGCTGACTCCTACGAGCAGTACTTC. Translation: CTSIGADSYEQYF.

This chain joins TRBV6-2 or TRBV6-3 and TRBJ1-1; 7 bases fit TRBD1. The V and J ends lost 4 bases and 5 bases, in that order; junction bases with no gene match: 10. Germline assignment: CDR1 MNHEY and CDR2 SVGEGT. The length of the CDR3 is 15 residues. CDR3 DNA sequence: TGTGCCAGCAGTTGGGCGGCAGGGGGGCCAACTGAAGCTTTCTTT. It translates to CASSWAAGGPTEAFF.

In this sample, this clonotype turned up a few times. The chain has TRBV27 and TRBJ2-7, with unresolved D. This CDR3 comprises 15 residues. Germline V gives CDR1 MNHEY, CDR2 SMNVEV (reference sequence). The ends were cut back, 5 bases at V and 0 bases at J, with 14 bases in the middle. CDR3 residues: CASSLSSKSSYEQYF. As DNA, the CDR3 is TGTGCCAGCAGTCTTAGCAGTAAGAGCTCCTACGAGCAGTACTTC.

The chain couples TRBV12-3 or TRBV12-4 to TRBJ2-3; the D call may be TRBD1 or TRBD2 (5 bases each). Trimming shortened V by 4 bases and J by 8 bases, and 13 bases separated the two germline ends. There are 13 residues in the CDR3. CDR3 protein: CASSSRGVGTQYF. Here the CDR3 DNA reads TGTGCCAGCAGTTCCCGGGGCGTCGGTACGCAGTATTTT.

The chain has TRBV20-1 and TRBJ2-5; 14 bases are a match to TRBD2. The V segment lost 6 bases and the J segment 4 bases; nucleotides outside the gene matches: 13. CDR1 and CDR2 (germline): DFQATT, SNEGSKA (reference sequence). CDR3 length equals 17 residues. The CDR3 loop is CSAGESGTSGGLETQYF. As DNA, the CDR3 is TGCAGTGCCGGCGAGTCCGGGACTAGCGGGGGCCTAGAGACCCAGTACTTC.

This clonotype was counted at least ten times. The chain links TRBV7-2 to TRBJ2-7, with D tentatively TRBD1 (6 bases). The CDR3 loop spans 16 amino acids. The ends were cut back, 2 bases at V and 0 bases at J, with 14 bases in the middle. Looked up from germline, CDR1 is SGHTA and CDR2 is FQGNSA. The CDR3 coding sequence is TGTGCCAGCAGCTTATACGGGACATCAAGCTCCTACGAGCAGTACTTC. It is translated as CASSLYGTSSSYEQYF.

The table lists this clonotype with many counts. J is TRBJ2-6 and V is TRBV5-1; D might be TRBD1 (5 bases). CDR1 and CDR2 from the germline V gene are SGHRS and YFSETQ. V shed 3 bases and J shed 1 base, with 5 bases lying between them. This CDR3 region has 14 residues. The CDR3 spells CASSSGSGANVLTF. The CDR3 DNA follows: TGCGCCAGCAGCTCAGGGTCTGGGGCCAACGTCCTGACTTTC.

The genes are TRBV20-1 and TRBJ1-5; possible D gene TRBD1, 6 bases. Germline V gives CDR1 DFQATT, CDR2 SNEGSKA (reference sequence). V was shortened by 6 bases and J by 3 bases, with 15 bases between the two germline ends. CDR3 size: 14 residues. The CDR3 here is CSATRGHLNQPQHF. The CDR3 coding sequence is TGCAGTGCCACTAGGGGACACCTCAATCAGCCCCAGCATTTT.

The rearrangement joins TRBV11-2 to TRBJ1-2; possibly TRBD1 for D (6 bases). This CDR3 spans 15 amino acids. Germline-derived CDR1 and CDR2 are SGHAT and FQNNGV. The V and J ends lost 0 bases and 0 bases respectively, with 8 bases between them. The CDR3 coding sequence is TGTGCCAGCAGCTTAGATTGGGGGCCTAACTATGGCTACACCTTC. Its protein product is CASSLDWGPNYGYTF.

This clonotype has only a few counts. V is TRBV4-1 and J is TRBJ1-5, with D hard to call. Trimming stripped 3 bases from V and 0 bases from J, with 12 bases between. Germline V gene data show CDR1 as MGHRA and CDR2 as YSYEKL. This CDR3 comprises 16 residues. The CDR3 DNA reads TGCGCCAGCAGCCAGCGGACGGTGGATAGCAATCAGCCCCAGCATTTT. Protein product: CASSQRTVDSNQPQHF.

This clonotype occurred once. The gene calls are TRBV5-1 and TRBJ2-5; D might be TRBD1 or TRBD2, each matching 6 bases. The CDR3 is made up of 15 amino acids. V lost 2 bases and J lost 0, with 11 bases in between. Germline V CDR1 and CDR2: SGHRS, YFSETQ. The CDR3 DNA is TGCGCCAGCAGCTTTGACGGGGGCAACCAAGAGACCCAGTACTTC. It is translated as CASSFDGGNQETQYF.

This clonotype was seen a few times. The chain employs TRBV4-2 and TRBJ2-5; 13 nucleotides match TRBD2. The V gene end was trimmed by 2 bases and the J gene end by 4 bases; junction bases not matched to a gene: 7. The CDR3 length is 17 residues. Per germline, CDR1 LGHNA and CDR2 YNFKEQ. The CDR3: CASSQQLAGGGRETQYF. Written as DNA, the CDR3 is TGTGCCAGCAGCCAACAACTAGCGGGAGGGGGAAGAGAGACCCAGTACTTC.

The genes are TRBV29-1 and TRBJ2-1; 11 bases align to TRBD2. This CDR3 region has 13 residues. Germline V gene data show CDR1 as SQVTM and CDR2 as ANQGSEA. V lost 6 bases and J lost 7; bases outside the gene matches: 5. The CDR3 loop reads CSVGSGRGNEQFF. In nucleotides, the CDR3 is TGCAGCGTAGGTAGCGGGAGGGGGAATGAGCAGTTCTTC.

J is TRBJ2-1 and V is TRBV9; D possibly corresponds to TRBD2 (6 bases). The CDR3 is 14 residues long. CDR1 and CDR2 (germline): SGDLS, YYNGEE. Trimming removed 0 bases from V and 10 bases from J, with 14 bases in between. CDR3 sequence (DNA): TGTGCCAGCAGCGTAGCCGGCGGGGCAGAGGAGCAGTTCTTC. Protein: CASSVAGGAEEQFF. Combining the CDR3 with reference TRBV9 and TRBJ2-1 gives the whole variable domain DSGVTQTPKHLITATGQRVTLRCSPRSGDLSVYWYQQSLDQGLQFLIQYYNGEERAKGNILERFSAQQFPDLHSELNLSSLELGDSALYFCASSVAGGAEEQFFGPGTRLTVL.

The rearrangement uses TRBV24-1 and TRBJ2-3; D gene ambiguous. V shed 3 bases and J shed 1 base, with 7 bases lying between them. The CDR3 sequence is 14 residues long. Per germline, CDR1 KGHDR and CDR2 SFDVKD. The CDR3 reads CATSDQLRTDTQYF. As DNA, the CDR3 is TGTGCCACCAGTGATCAGCTTCGCACAGATACGCAGTATTTT.

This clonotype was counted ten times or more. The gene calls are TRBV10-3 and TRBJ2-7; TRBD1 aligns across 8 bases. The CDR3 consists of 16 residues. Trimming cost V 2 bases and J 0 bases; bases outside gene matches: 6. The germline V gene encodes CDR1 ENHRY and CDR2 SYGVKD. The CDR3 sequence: CAISERSTGASYEQYF. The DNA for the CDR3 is TGTGCCATCAGTGAGCGCTCGACAGGGGCCTCCTACGAGCAGTACTTC.

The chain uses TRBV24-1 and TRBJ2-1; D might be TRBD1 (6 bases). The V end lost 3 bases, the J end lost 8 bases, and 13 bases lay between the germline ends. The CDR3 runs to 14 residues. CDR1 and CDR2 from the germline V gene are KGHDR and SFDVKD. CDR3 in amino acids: CATSDPHRVHEQFF. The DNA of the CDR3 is TGTGCCACCAGTGATCCCCACAGGGTCCATGAGCAGTTCTTC.

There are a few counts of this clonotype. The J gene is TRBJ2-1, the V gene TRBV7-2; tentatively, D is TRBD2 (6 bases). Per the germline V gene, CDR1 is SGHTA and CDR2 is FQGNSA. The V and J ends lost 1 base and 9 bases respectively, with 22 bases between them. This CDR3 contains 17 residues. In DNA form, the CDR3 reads TGTGCCAGCAGCTTAGACTTAGCGGCGGTCCTAAGGGGTGAGCAGTTCTTC. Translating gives CASSLDLAAVLRGEQFF.

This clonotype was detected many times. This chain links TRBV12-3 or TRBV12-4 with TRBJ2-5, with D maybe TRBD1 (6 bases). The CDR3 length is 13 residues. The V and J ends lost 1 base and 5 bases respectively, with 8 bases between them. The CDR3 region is CASSLGGLETQYF. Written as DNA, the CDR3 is TGTGCCAGCAGTTTAGGGGGGCTTGAGACCCAGTACTTC.

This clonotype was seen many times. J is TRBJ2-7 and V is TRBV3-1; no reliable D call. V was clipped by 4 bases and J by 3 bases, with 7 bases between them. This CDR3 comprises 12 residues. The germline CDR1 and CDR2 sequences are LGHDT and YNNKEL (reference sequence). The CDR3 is CASSPVGYEQYF. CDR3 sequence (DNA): TGTGCCAGCAGCCCGGTCGGCTACGAGCAGTACTTC.

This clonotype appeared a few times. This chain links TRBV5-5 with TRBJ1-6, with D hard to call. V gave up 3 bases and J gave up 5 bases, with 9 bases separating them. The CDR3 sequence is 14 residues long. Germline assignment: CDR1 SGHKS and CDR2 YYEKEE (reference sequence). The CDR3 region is CASSWARNNSPLHF. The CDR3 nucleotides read TGTGCCAGCAGCTGGGCCAGAAATAATTCACCCCTCCACTTT.

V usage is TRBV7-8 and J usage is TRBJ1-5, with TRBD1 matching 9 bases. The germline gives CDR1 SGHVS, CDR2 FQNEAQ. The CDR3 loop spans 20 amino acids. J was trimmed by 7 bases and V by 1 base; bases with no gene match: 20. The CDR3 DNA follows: TGTGCCAGCAGCTTAGGGGGGGCGCTCAACCGGGACAGGGTCCGACAGCCCCAGCATTTT. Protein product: CASSLGGALNRDRVRQPQHF.

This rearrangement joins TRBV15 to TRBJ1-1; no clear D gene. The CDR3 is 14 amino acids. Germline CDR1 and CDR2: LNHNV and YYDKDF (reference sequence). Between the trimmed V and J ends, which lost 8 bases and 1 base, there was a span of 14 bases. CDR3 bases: TGTGCCACCGAAAGGACGGGCACGAACACTGAAGCTTTCTTT. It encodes CATERTGTNTEAFF.

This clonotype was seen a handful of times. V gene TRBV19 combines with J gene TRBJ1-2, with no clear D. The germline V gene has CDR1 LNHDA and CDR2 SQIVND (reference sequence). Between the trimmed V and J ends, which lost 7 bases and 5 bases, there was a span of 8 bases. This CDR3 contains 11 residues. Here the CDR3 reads CASTGLYGYTF. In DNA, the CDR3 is TGTGCCAGTACCGGGCTTTATGGCTACACCTTC.

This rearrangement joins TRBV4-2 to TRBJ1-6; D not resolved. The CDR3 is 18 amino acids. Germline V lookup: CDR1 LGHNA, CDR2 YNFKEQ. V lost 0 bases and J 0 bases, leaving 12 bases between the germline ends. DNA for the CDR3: TGTGCCAGCAGCCAAGACCCGGCCGGGAGCTCCTATAATTCACCCCTCCACTTT. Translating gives CASSQDPAGSSYNSPLHF.

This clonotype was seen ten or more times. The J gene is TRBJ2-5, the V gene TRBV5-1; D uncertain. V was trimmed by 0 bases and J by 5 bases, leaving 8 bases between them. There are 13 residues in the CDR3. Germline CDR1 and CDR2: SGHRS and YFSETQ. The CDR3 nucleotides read TGCGCCAGCAGCTTGGGACCCGAGGAGACCCAGTACTTC. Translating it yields CASSLGPEETQYF. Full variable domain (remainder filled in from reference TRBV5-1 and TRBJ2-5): KAGVTQTPRYLIKTRGQQVTLSCSPISGHRSVSWYQQTPGQGLQFLFEYFSETQRNKGNFPGRFSGRQFSNSRSEMNVSTLELGDSALYLCASSLGPEETQYFGPGTRLLVL.